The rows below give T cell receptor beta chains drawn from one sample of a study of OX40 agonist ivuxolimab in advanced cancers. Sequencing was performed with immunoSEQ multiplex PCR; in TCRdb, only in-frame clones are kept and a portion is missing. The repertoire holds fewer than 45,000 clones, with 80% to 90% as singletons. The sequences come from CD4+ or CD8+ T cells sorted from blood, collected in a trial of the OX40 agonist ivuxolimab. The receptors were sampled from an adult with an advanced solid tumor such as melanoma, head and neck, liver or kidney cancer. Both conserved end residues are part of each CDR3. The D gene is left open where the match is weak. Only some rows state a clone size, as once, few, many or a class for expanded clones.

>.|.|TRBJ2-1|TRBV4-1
TGCGCCAGCAGCCAACTACCTGGGGGGACATTTGGTAATGGGCAGTTCTTC
CASSQLPGGTFGNGQFF
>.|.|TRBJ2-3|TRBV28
TGTGCCTTGGGAGGCAATCCTAGCACAGATACGCAGTATTTT
CALGGNPSTDTQYF
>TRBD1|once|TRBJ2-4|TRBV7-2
TGTGCCAGCAGCCCGCGGACAGGGCTAGCCAAAAACATTCAGTACTTC
CASSPRTGLAKNIQYF
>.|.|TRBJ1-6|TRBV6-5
TGTGCCAGCAGGGGCTCCTATAATTCACCCCTCCACTTT
CASRGSYNSPLHF
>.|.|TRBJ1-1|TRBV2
TGTGCCAGCAGTGAAGCGCTGAGTCGGCTGAACACTGAAGCTTTCTTT
CASSEALSRLNTEAFF
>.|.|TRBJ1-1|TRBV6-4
TGTGCCAGCAGTGCCAGGTTGAACACTGAAGCTTTCTTT
CASSARLNTEAFF
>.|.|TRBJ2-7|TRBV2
TGTGCCAGCTTTGGTCCCCCGGAGCAGTACTTC
CASFGPPEQYF
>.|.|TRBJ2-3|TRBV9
TGTGCCAGCAGCGTAGATGGGCGTCCCACAGATACGCAGTATTTT
CASSVDGRPTDTQYF
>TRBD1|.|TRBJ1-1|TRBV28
TGTGCCAGCAGTCGGCGACAGGGCTTTAACACTGAAGCTTTCTTT
CASSRRQGFNTEAFF
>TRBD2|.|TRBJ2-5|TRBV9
TGTGCCAGCAGCGGACTAGCGGGAGGGCCGAAGGGGGCCCAGTACTTC
CASSGLAGGPKGAQYF
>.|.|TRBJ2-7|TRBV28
TGTGCCAGCAGTCTGGGACGCCGTAATCGCCACGAGCAGTACTTC
CASSLGRRNRHEQYF
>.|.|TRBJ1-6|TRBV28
TGTGCCAGCAGTTTCGGTTTGGGTTCACCCCTCCACTTT
CASSFGLGSPLHF
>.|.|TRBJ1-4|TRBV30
TGTGCCTGGAGTCCGGGGCAGCGGAGGAGGTTTTTT
CAWSPGQRRRFF
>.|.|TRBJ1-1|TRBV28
TGTGCCAGCAGTTTCCCGGGGGGGGGACCCAGGAGTGAAGCTTTCTTT
CASSFPGGGPRSEAFF
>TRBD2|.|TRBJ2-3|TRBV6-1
TGTGCCAGCACCCAGGGGACTAGCGGGTTTACGCAGTATTTT
CASTQGTSGFTQYF
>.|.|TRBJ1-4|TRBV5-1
TGCGCCAGCAGCCGGCGGAACTCGGGTGAAAAACTGTTTTTT
CASSRRNSGEKLFF
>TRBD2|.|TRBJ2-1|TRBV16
TGTGCCAGCAGCCACAAAACTAGCGACCCCGAACGGAGGGAGCAGTTCTTC
CASSHKTSDPERREQFF
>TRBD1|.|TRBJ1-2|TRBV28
TGTGCCACCGGACAGGGTGTAAACTATGGCTACACCTTC
CATGQGVNYGYTF
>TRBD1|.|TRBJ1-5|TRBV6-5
TGTGCCAGCAGTTACGGGACAGGGAGACAGCCCCAGCATTTT
CASSYGTGRQPQHF
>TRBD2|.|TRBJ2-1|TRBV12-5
TGTGCTAGTGGAAGGACTAGCGGGAGCCCTGAGCAGTTCTTC
CASGRTSGSPEQFF
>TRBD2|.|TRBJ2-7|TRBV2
TGTGCCAGCCACACTAGCGGGGTCTACGAGCAGTACTTC
CASHTSGVYEQYF
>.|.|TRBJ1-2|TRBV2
TGTGCCACGGGCCCAGGCCGGTCAGCCTACACCTTC
CATGPGRSAYTF
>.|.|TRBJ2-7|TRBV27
TGTGCCAGCAGTTTAGACGGAAGGGGATATTACGAGCAGTACTTC
CASSLDGRGYYEQYF
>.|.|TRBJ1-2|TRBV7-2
TGTGCCAGCAGCTTATTTCAGGGGTTGGCCCTCGGGGATGCGGGCTACACCTTC
CASSLFQGLALGDAGYTF
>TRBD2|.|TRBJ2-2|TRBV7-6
TGTGCCAGCAGTTCTGAGGGCGCGGGAGGGCGGACCGGGGAGCTGTTTTTT
CASSSEGAGGRTGELFF
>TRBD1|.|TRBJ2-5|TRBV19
TGTGCCAGTAGTGCCGGGACAGGGTTTCTCGAGACCCAGTACTTC
CASSAGTGFLETQYF
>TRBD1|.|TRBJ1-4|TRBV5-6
TGTGCCAGCAGCTTGGCACCAGATTTGGGACAGGGGAGTGAAAAACTGTTTTTT
CASSLAPDLGQGSEKLFF
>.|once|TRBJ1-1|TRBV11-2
TGTGCCAGCAGCTTAGGCCACGGCGGCCGGGACACTGAAGCTTTCTTT
CASSLGHGGRDTEAFF
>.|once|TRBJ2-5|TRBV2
TGTGCCAGCAAGTGGACTTTTCAAGAGACCCAGTACTTC
CASKWTFQETQYF
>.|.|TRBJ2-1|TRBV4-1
TGCGCCAGCAGCCAAGTATCGGGCTACAATGAGCAGTTCTTC
CASSQVSGYNEQFF
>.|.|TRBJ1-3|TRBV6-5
TGTGCCAGCAGTTACAACGGCGACTCTGGAAACACCATATATTTT
CASSYNGDSGNTIYF
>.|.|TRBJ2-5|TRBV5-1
TGCGCCAGCAGCTTGTCTCAGGGTCTCACCCAAGAGACCCAGTACTTC
CASSLSQGLTQETQYF
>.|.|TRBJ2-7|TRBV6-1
TGTGCCAGCAGTAACGAGAGAAACTACGAGCAGTACTTC
CASSNERNYEQYF
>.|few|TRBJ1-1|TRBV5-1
TGCGCCAGCAGCTTGATGTTGAGGACCTCTGAAGCTTTCTTT
CASSLMLRTSEAFF
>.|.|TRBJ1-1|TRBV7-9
TGTGCCAGCAGCTTAAGGGGGAAAATAAGAGCTTTCTTT
CASSLRGKIRAFF
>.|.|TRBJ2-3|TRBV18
TGTGCCAGCTCACCCAGATGGGGGAATACAGATACGCAGTATTTT
CASSPRWGNTDTQYF
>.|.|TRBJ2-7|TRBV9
TGTGCCAGCAGCCTCCGGGACACCGCCTACGAGCAGTACTTC
CASSLRDTAYEQYF
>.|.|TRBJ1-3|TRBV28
TGTGCCAGCAGTTTTGGACTCAGCTCTGGAAACACCATATATTTT
CASSFGLSSGNTIYF
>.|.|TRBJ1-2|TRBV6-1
TGTGCCAGCAGTGTAATAACTACTAACTATGGCTACACCTTC
CASSVITTNYGYTF
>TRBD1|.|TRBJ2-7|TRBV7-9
TGTGCCAGCAGCTCACAGGGGGCTGGGCACGAGCAGTACTTC
CASSSQGAGHEQYF
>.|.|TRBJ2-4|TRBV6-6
TGTGCCAGCAGTTACGGGGGGGCGCACAAAAACATTCAGTACTTC
CASSYGGAHKNIQYF
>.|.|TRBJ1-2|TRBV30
TGTGCCTGGAGTTTAGGGGGGAACTATGGCTACACCTTC
CAWSLGGNYGYTF
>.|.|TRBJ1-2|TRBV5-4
TGTGCCAGCAGCTTGTTCAGCTATGGCTACACCTTC
CASSLFSYGYTF
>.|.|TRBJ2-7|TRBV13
TGTGCCAGCAGCTTAGGTGGCGGAGAGACTTTTAGTCCAGACTTC
CASSLGGGETFSPDF
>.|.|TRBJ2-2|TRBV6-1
TGTGCCAGCATCAGAGAGAACACCGGGGAGCTGTTTTTT
CASIRENTGELFF